The 23 T cell receptor beta chains below were found in one sample sequenced in a study of glioma-infiltrating T cells. Amplification of TCR alpha and beta CDR3 regions from RNA used iRepertoire nested multiplex PCR. TCRdb independently ran MiXCR on the multiplex PCR reads; one entry per CDR3 protein. The data contain over 120,000 distinct CDR3 sequences, around 40% of them seen just once; the ten biggest clones take up around 20%. The sample was glioma tissue, nonneoplastic brain tissue, or PBMCs (not recorded which). These receptors were obtained from a human donor with low-grade glioma or glioblastoma, undergoing nonglioma brain surgery, or in good health (not recorded which).

The chain has TRBV29-1 and TRBJ2-7, with D perhaps assigned TRBD1 or TRBD2 (5 bases each). The V end lost 7 bases, the J end lost 6 bases, and 16 bases lay between the germline ends. The V gene's germline CDR1 is SQVTM and CDR2 ANQGSEA. There are 12 residues in the CDR3. CDR3 region: CSAQGERAEQYF. CDR3 in DNA: TGCAGCGCTCAGGGAGAGAGGGCCGAGCAGTACTTC.

This clonotype was seen repeatedly, ten times or more. This chain uses TRBV6-2 or TRBV6-3 with TRBJ2-7; TRBD2 matches at 8 bases. There are 15 residues in the CDR3. Trimming cost V 2 bases and J 4 bases; bases outside gene matches: 7. Germline CDR1 and CDR2: MNHEY and SVGEGT. The CDR3 region has the DNA TGTGCCAGCAGTTACCCGCCCGGGACTAGTTACGAGCAGTACTTC. Protein sequence: CASSYPPGTSYEQYF.

V gene TRBV4-3 combines with J gene TRBJ2-6; 10 bases agree with TRBD1. This CDR3 region has 18 residues. Germline assignment: CDR1 LGHNA and CDR2 YSLEER. The ends lost 2 bases at V and 2 bases at J; junction bases unmatched: 6. As DNA, the CDR3 is TGCGCCAGCAGCCAAACCGGGACAGGGGAAACTGGGGCCAACGTCCTGACTTTC. This translates into CASSQTGTGETGANVLTF.

This clonotype was detected a few times. V usage is TRBV3-1 and J usage is TRBJ2-2; the D gene is possibly TRBD1 (6 bases). From germline, CDR1 is LGHDT and CDR2 YNNKEL (reference sequence). Trimming stripped 3 bases from V and 5 bases from J, with 10 bases between. The CDR3 totals 14 residues. The CDR3 reads CASSHRGKTGELFF. CDR3 bases: TGTGCCAGCAGCCATAGGGGGAAAACCGGGGAGCTGTTTTTT.

This CDR3 is CASSRRQNTEAFF. CDR3 sequence (DNA): TGCGCCAGCAGTCGACGTCAGAACACTGAAGCTTTCTTT. J is TRBJ1-1 and V is TRBV5-1; D not certain. In germline, CDR1 is SGHRS, CDR2 YFSETQ. V lost 5 bases to trimming and J lost 1 base, with 9 bases between them. This CDR3 is built from 13 residues.

This clonotype has only a few counts. The chain employs TRBV28 and TRBJ2-7, with 8 positions matching TRBD2. J was trimmed by 8 bases and V by 6 bases; bases with no gene match: 9. The CDR3 length is 13 residues. CDR1 is MDHEN, CDR2 SYDVKM, per germline. CDR3 bases: TGTGCCAGCAGACCGGGACTAGAAGACCAGCAGTACTTC. Its protein is CASRPGLEDQQYF.

Remarks on this clonotype: A single base separates this from a much larger clone, so it may be a read error. V is TRBV27 and J is TRBJ1-1, with a weak D call TRBD1 (5 bases). The CDR3 spans 14 residues. Germline CDR1 reads MNHEY; CDR2 reads SMNVEV (reference sequence). The CDR3 protein is CGSSFRAPNTEAFF. As DNA, the CDR3 is TGTGGCAGCAGTTTCAGGGCACCTAACACTGAAGCTTTCTTT.

The genes are TRBV6-1 and TRBJ2-5; perhaps TRBD2 as D (6 bases). V was clipped by 6 bases and J by 2 bases, with 16 bases between them. CDR3 size: 15 residues. Germline-derived CDR1 and CDR2 are MNHNS and SASEGT. CDR3 sequence: CASSPTLAEQETQYF. As DNA, the CDR3 is TGTGCCAGCAGCCCAACCTTAGCGGAACAAGAGACCCAGTACTTC.

V usage is TRBV4-1 and J usage is TRBJ1-1; 10 bases fit TRBD1. V shed 0 bases, J shed 5 bases, and the junction held 3 bases outside the gene matches. The germline V gene encodes CDR1 MGHRA and CDR2 YSYEKL. The CDR3 has 15 residues. The CDR3 region has the DNA TGCGCCAGCAGCCAAGAGGGACAGGGGTGGACTGAAGCTTTCTTT. As protein: CASSQEGQGWTEAFF.

This clonotype came up a few times. V gene TRBV6-1 combines with J gene TRBJ2-1; no clear D gene. Germline CDR1 MNHNS, CDR2 SASEGT. The length of the CDR3 is 14 residues. V was trimmed by 7 bases and J by 6 bases, leaving 16 bases between them. The CDR3 reads CASTLGGIGNEQFF. The CDR3 DNA reads TGTGCCAGCACCCTTGGCGGAATTGGCAATGAGCAGTTCTTC.

This clonotype was counted a few times. V gene TRBV6-1 combines with J gene TRBJ1-5; a possible D gene is TRBD1 (5 bases). V gave up 7 bases and J gave up 3 bases, with 16 bases separating them. The CDR3 runs to 15 residues. The germline CDR1 and CDR2 sequences are MNHNS and SASEGT. The CDR3 here is CASIYDLGDNQPQHF. As DNA, the CDR3 is TGTGCCAGCATTTACGACTTAGGGGACAATCAGCCCCAGCATTTT.

This clonotype was counted only a few times. The chain recombines TRBV7-2 with TRBJ2-7; D may be TRBD1 (7 bases). V lost 2 bases, J lost 5 bases, and 13 bases lay in between. In germline, CDR1 is SGHTA, CDR2 FQGNSA. The CDR3 covers 14 residues. This chain's CDR3 is CASSLLPRGDEQYF. CDR3 nucleotide sequence: TGTGCCAGCAGCTTACTACCCAGGGGGGACGAGCAGTACTTC.

The J gene is TRBJ2-3, the V gene TRBV7-8; D is unresolved. The CDR3 consists of 14 residues. Trimming shortened V by 5 bases and J by 0 bases, and 9 bases separated the two germline ends. Germline CDR1 reads SGHVS; CDR2 reads FQNEAQ. The CDR3 nucleotides are TGTGCCAGCAGCCCGGACCAGAGCACAGATACGCAGTATTTT. It codes for CASSPDQSTDTQYF.

The sample holds a few counts of this clonotype. The chain carries TRBV3-1 and TRBJ1-5, with D unresolved. Germline V gives CDR1 LGHDT, CDR2 YNNKEL (reference sequence). Trimming removed 0 bases at V and 7 bases at J, with 7 bases between. The CDR3 sequence is 13 residues long. Written as DNA, the CDR3 is TGTGCCAGCAGCCAAGATGTAGTACAGCCCCAGCATTTT. Protein product: CASSQDVVQPQHF.

This clonotype was seen only a few times. V and J are TRBV20-1 and TRBJ1-5, with 8 bases identical to TRBD1. The CDR3 runs to 12 residues. V was pared by 5 bases and J by 4 bases, with 1 base of the junction left unmatched. Germline CDR1 is DFQATT and CDR2 is SNEGSKA (reference sequence). CDR3 sequence: CSADRGNQPQHF. CDR3 DNA: TGCAGTGCTGACAGGGGAAATCAGCCCCAGCATTTT.

In this sample, this clonotype turned up a few times. V usage is TRBV19 and J usage is TRBJ2-7; TRBD1 agrees at 9 bases. The CDR3 loop spans 16 amino acids. The V gene's germline CDR1 is LNHDA and CDR2 SQIVND (reference sequence). Germline trimming cut 5 bases from V and 1 base from J; bases unmatched to any gene: 9. CDR3 nucleotides: TGTGCCAGTAGTCGAAACGCCGGGACAGGGTCCTACGAGCAGTACTTC. Translating gives CASSRNAGTGSYEQYF.

This chain links TRBV12-3 or TRBV12-4 with TRBJ1-1, with 10 bases that match TRBD1. Trimming took 6 bases from V and 5 from J; bases not matched to a gene: 9. This CDR3 has 15 residues. The CDR3 loop reads CASSIPGQGKTEAFF. The DNA of the CDR3 is TGTGCCAGCAGCATACCGGGACAGGGGAAGACTGAAGCTTTCTTT.

The chain combines TRBV9 with TRBJ1-1; 7 nucleotides match TRBD1. V trimming: 6 bases; J trimming: 4 bases; junction bases outside the gene matches: 6. The CDR3 is 13 amino acids. Germline CDR1 is SGDLS and CDR2 is YYNGEE. The CDR3 DNA sequence: TGTGCCAGCACCCGGGACAGTGGCACTGAAGCTTTCTTT. Encoded protein: CASTRDSGTEAFF.

V gene TRBV4-3 combines with J gene TRBJ2-4; D call uncertain. The CDR3 runs to 13 residues. Deletions cut 0 bases from V and 7 bases from J, with 7 bases between. CDR1 is LGHNA, CDR2 YSLEER, per germline. The CDR3 is CASSQEVLNIQYF. The CDR3 DNA sequence: TGCGCCAGCAGCCAAGAGGTGTTGAACATTCAGTACTTC.

The count of this clonotype is one. The junction differs from germline at one of its ends, possibly a read error. The rearrangement links TRBV7-2 to TRBJ2-7, with 9 bases aligning to TRBD1. The germline V gene has CDR1 SGHTA and CDR2 FQGNSA. The CDR3 totals 13 residues. CDR3 sequence (DNA): TGCGCCAGCAGCCGGGACAGGGATGACGAGCAGTACTTC. Translated, it gives CASSRDRDDEQYF.

Note on this clonotype: Mismatch with germline at one junction end may stem from a read error. This chain links TRBV7-9 with TRBJ2-1; D is undetermined. The CDR3 has 12 amino acids. CDR1 is SEHNR and CDR2 is FQNEAQ in the germline V gene (reference sequence). CDR3 loop: CARSFGVGEQFF. DNA of the CDR3: TGTGCCCGCAGCTTTGGGGTAGGAGAGCAGTTCTTC.

This rearrangement joins TRBV6-2 or TRBV6-3 to TRBJ1-6; D is uncertain. CDR1 MNHEY and CDR2 SVGEGT come from the germline V gene. Trimming pared 5 bases from V and 12 bases from J, leaving 11 bases between. This CDR3 comprises 12 residues. CDR3 loop: CASSVTEGPLHF. CDR3 coding DNA: TGTGCCAGCAGTGTTACAGAAGGACCCCTCCACTTT.

V usage is TRBV6-2 or TRBV6-3 and J usage is TRBJ2-3, with a possible D match to TRBD1 (6 bases). Trimming took 6 bases from V and 4 from J, leaving 14 bases between them. This CDR3 comprises 14 residues. CDR1 is MNHEY and CDR2 is SVGEGT in the germline V gene. The chain's CDR3 is CASREQGSSDTQYF. DNA of the CDR3: TGTGCCAGCAGAGAACAGGGTAGTTCAGATACGCAGTATTTT.